This record looks at one T cell receptor (beta chain) sequence and its context. This receptor's antigen is unknown. Nothing much larger sits one base from this clone, and base qualities are not available. The data are from a study of radiation and T cells in renal cell carcinoma (TCRdb year 2020). Regarding the study in general: Samples came from a clinical trial, in which primary renal cell carcinomas received 15 Gy stereotactic body radiation therapy followed by nephrectomy 4 weeks later. A total of fewer than 55 samples underwent TCR beta sequencing, made up of about 25 tumors and about 27 peripheral blood samples. Across all 53 samples, 4,016,671 unique CDR3 nucleotide sequences, encoding approximately 2.5 million unique CDR3 amino acid sequences, were identified.

Here is what the overall study found, with its caveats: In blood, the top tumor clonotypes increased from baseline to 2 weeks after radiation and then shrank by 4 weeks, which suggests a temporary expansion of tumor-resident clones. Tracking of blood repertoire dynamics stopped at roughly 4 weeks after treatment, with no follow-up past that point. Effects of radiation dose or scheduling on the TCR repertoire could not be addressed with the single-armed trial design. No pretreatment tumor biopsies were available, so the baseline intratumoral presence of clonotypes could not be determined.

What this sample's time point label stands for: baseline pretreatment blood. The treatment or condition label, as the study defines it: 15 Gy SBRT to primary tumor, nephrectomy 4 weeks later. To follow tumor-enriched clonotypes, peripheral blood was collected serially from radiation-treated patients at baseline and again at 2 weeks and 4 weeks after SBRT. All patients had renal cell carcinoma with clear cell pathology. The QIAamp DNA Blood Mini Kit (Qiagen) was used to prepare genomic DNA for TCR sequencing. Samples were included in the analyses only if all quality control checks were passed. The immunoSEQ kit was used, according to the manufacturer's recommendations, to generate TCR beta libraries from genomic DNA. To prepare the libraries, a first multiplex PCR with proprietary primers was run, followed by a second PCR that added unique barcodes, and a bead cleanup was done after each round. Each sample batch included a kit-provided positive control reaction and a negative control reaction. The final libraries underwent checking on an Agilent 4200 TapeStation D1000 ScreenTape, volumetric pooling, and quantification by qPCR. Sequencing was performed on an Illumina NextSeq500 with a MidOutput 150-cycle cartridge, and 156 Read1 and 15 Index1 cycles were run with kit custom primers. The pooled library was loaded at roughly 0.98 pM with a roughly 20% PhiX control spike-in. The original methods were these. The vendor-processed data were analyzed in R, and a clonotype was defined as all T cells that share the same CDR3 nucleotide sequence. In the clone abundance analyses, frequencies were normalized to the 10,000 most abundant clones in each sample. Public T cell clones, which averaged fewer than five per sample, were excluded before analysis. Tumor-enriched and baseline blood-enriched clonotypes were defined by at least a 32-fold difference in abundance between compartments. A beta-binomial differential abundance model was applied to find clonotypes that expanded or contracted between blood time points. Tumor-blood repertoire similarity was measured with the Baroni-Urbani and Buser coefficient, and groups were compared using two-tailed Wilcoxon tests in R. Entries here come from immuneACCESS through TCRdb and include only in-frame sequences with V and J called. Some clones fail to appear in such tables; in the studies checked, an unresolved V gene covers under half of the shortfall, and the cause of the remainder is unknown. The V and J calls and clone size were taken over from that table, and D and trimming were inferred from the DNA. The sample contains about 49,000 clones, about 83% of them found a single time. The ten top clones hold 31% of the sample.

V lost 6 bases and J lost 0 bases; the stretch between them is 8 bases long. Its CDR3 holds 13 amino acids, cysteine through phenylalanine. Solely the CDR3 DNA is kept, with 39 bases framed from the first base. CDR1 is given as MNHEY and CDR2 as SMNVEV, both from the germline V gene (reference sequence). Sequencing used blood, obtained from a patient whose treatment included radiotherapy and nephrectomy. The chain employs TRBV27 and TRBJ1-2, and TRBD1 may be the D gene, going by 5 matching bases. The receptor comes from a woman in her 70s with renal cell carcinoma. In nucleotide form, the sequence is TGTGCCAGCAGCCGGGACTCTAACTATGGCTACACCTTC. Its coded protein is CASSRDSNYGYTF.